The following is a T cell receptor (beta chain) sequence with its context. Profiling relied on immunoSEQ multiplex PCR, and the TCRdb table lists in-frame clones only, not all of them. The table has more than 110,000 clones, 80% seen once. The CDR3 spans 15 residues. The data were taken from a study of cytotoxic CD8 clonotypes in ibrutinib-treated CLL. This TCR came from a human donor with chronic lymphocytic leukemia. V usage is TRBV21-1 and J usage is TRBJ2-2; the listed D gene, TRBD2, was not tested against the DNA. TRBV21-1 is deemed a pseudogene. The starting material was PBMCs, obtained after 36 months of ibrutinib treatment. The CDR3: CASKQRGQAGGELFF. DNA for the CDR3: TGTGCCAGCAAGCAACGAGGGCAGGCTGGCGGGGAGCTGTTTTTT.